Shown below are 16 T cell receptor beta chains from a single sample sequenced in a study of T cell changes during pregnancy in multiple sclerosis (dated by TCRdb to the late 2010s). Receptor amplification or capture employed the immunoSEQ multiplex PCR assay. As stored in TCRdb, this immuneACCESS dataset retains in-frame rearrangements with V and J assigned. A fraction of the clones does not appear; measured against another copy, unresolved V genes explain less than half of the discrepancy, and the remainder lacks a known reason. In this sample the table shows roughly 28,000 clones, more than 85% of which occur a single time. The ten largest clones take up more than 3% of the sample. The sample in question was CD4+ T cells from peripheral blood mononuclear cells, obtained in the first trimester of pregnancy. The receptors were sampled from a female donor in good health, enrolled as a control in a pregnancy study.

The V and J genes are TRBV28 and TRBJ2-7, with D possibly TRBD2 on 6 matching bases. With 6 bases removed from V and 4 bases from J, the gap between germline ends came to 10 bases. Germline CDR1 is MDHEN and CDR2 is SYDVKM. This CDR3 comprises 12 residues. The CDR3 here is CASRGGIYEQYF. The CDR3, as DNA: TGTGCCAGCAGGGGGGGAATTTACGAGCAGTACTTC. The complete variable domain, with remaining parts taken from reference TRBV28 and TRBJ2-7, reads DVKVTQSSRYLVKRTGEKVFLECVQDMDHENMFWYRQDPGLGLRLIYFSYDVKMKEKGDIPEGYSVSREKKERFSLILESASTNQTSMYLCASRGGIYEQYFGPGTRLTVT.

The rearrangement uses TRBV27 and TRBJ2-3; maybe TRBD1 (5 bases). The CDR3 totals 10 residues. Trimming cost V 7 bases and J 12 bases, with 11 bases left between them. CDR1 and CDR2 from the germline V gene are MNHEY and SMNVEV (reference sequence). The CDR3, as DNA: TGTGCCAGCAATGACAGTTATCAGTATTTT. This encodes CASNDSYQYF.

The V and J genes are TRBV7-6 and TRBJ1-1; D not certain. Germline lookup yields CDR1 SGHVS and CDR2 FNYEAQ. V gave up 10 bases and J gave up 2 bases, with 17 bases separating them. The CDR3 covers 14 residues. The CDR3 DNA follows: TGTGCCACCTCTCTTGGCCCGGGAAACACTGAAGCTTTCTTT. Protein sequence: CATSLGPGNTEAFF.

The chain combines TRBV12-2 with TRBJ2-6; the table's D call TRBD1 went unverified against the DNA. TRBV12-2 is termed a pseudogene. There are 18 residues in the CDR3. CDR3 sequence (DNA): TGTGCAAGTCGCTTAGGTGTAGGGGCGTCCTCTGGGGCCAACGTCCTGACTTTC. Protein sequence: CASRLGVGASSGANVLTF.

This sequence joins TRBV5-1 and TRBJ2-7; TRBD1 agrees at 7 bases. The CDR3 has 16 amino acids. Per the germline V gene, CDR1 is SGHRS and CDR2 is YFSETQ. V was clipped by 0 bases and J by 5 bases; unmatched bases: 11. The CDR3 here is CASSLGDRGPIDEQYF. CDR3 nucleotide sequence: TGCGCCAGCAGCTTGGGGGATAGGGGGCCTATAGACGAGCAGTACTTC.

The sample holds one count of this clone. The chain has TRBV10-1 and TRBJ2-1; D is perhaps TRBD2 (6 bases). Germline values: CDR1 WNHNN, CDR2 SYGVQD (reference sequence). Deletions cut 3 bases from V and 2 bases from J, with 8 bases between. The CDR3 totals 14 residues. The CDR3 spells CASSDGGAYNEQFF. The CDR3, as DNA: TGCGCCAGCAGTGACGGCGGGGCCTACAATGAGCAGTTCTTC.

As DNA, the CDR3 is TGTGCCAGCAGCTTAGTGGTAGGGCTATACAGGACCTACGAGCAGTACTTC. It codes for CASSLVVGLYRTYEQYF. This chain links TRBV7-2 with TRBJ2-7, with a tentative D call TRBD1 (5 bases). The CDR3 runs 17 residues. The V end lost 1 base, the J end lost 2 bases, and 18 bases lay between the germline ends. Looked up from germline, CDR1 is SGHTA and CDR2 is FQGNSA.

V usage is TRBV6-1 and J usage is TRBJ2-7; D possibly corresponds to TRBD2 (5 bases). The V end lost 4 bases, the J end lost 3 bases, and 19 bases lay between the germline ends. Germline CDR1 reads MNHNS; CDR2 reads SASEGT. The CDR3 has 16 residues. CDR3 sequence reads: CASSAIRGNKDYEQYF. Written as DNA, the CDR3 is TGTGCCAGCAGTGCTATCCGAGGGAATAAGGACTACGAGCAGTACTTC.

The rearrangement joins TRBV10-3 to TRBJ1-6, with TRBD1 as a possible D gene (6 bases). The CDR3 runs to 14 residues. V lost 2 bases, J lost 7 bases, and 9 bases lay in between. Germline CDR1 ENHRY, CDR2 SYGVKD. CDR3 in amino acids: CAISEATGNSPLHF. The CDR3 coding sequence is TGTGCCATCAGTGAGGCAACAGGGAATTCACCCCTCCACTTT.

In DNA, the CDR3 is TGCGCCAGCACCGACACGGCCTACGAGCAGTACTTC. This translates into CASTDTAYEQYF. The chain uses TRBV5-1 and TRBJ2-7; the D is unclear. Trimming left V 6 bases short and J 2 bases short, with 9 bases between. The germline V gene encodes CDR1 SGHRS and CDR2 YFSETQ. This CDR3 has 12 residues. Complete variable domain (other parts from reference TRBV5-1 and TRBJ2-7): KAGVTQTPRYLIKTRGQQVTLSCSPISGHRSVSWYQQTPGQGLQFLFEYFSETQRNKGNFPGRFSGRQFSNSRSEMNVSTLELGDSALYLCASTDTAYEQYFGPGTRLTVT.

This chain's CDR3 is CAARRGGTGELFF. The CDR3 coding sequence is TGTGCCGCACGACGAGGGGGCACCGGGGAGCTGTTTTTT. The chain couples TRBV6-5 to TRBJ2-2; a possible D gene is TRBD1 (6 bases). The germline V gene has CDR1 MNHEY and CDR2 SVGAGI. The CDR3 covers 13 residues. V gave up 11 bases and J gave up 4 bases, with 14 bases separating them.

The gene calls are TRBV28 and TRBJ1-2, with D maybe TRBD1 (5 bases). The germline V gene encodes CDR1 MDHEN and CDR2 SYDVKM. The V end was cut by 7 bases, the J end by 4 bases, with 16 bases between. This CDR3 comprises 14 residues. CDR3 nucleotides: TGTGCCAGCAAAAGGACATCGAGCTTCTATGGCTACACCTTC. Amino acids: CASKRTSSFYGYTF.

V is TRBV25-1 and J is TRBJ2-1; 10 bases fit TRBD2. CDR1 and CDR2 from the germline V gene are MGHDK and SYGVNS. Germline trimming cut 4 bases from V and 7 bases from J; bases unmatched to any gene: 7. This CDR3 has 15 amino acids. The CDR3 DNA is TGTGCCAGCAGTGGAAGCGGGGGGGCTCATAATGAGCAGTTCTTC. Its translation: CASSGSGGAHNEQFF.

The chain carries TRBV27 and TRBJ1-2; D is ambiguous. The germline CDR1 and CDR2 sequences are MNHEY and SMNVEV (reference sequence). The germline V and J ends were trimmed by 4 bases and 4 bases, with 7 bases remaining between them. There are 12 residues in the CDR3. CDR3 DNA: TGTGCCAGCAGTTCAGCAGGCTATGGCTACACCTTC. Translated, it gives CASSSAGYGYTF.

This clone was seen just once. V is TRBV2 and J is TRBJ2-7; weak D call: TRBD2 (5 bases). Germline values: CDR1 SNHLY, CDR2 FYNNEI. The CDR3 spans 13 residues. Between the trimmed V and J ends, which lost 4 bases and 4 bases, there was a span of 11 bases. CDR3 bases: TGTGCCAGCAGTGGCGGGCCGGGGTACGAGCAGTACTTC. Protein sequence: CASSGGPGYEQYF.

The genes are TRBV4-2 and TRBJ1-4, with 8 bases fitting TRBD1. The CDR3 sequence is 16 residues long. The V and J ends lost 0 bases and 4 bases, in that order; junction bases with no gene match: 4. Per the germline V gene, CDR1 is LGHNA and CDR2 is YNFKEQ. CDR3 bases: TGTGCCAGCAGCCAAGATCGGGGACAGGATAATGAAAAACTGTTTTTT. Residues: CASSQDRGQDNEKLFF.